Below, 18 T cell receptor beta chains from the same sample are listed, as sequenced in a study of PD-1 blockade in classical Hodgkin lymphoma. All trial patients relapsed after autologous stem cell transplantation. Clones were sequenced by immunoSEQ multiplex PCR, and TCRdb holds only the in-frame ones, with some missing. The data contain 30,000 or so clones, around 71% of them singletons. Sequenced here: peripheral blood mononuclear cells (PBMCs), sampled before the second cycle of nivolumab. The source is a human donor with classical Hodgkin lymphoma.

The chain carries TRBV19 and TRBJ2-1; 16 bases are shared with TRBD2. Trimming at V came to 6 bases and at J to 7 bases, leaving 9 bases not matched to a gene. The CDR3 sequence is 17 residues long. Per germline, CDR1 LNHDA and CDR2 SQIVND (reference sequence). The CDR3 reads CASRPPGLAGGLNEQFF. DNA of the CDR3: TGTGCCAGTAGACCTCCGGGACTAGCGGGAGGGCTAAATGAGCAGTTCTTC.

The CDR3: CAWSNGGTYEQYF. In DNA, the CDR3 is TGTGCCTGGAGTAACGGCGGGACCTACGAGCAGTACTTC. The rearrangement joins TRBV30 to TRBJ2-7; tentative D call: TRBD2 (6 bases). This CDR3 is 13 amino acids long. Germline lookup yields CDR1 GTSNPN and CDR2 SVGIG (reference sequence). The germline V and J ends were trimmed by 2 bases and 2 bases, with 10 bases remaining between them.

This clone was counted a few times. The V gene is TRBV19, the J gene TRBJ2-2, with no clear D. Germline CDR1 reads LNHDA; CDR2 reads SQIVND (reference sequence). This CDR3 has 15 amino acids. V dropped 0 bases and J dropped 6 bases, with 11 bases sitting between them. The CDR3 DNA reads as TGTGCCAGTAGTATAGAGCCCCCCACCGCCGGGGAGCTGTTTTTT. Protein product: CASSIEPPTAGELFF.

The chain joins TRBV10-3 to TRBJ2-3; D remains unclear. The ends were cut back, 3 bases at V and 2 bases at J, with 6 bases in the middle. CDR3 size: 13 residues. The germline V gene encodes CDR1 ENHRY and CDR2 SYGVKD. The CDR3 region is CAISDLDTDTQYF. CDR3 bases: TGTGCCATCAGTGATCTTGACACAGATACGCAGTATTTT.

Regarding this clone: The junction shows a germline mismatch at one end, possibly a read error. The gene calls are TRBV7-9 and TRBJ2-7; TRBD2 might be the D (6 bases). The CDR3 runs to 13 residues. Germline loops: CDR1 SEHNR, CDR2 FQNEAQ (reference sequence). CDR3 DNA: TGTGCCAGCACGGCCGGAGGGGAGGTGGATATGGGCTTC. It codes for CASTAGGEVDMGF.

The rearrangement uses TRBV9 and TRBJ2-7; TRBD1 matches at 7 bases. Trimming removed 0 bases from V and 6 bases from J; junction bases left unmatched: 6. The CDR3 is made up of 14 amino acids. CDR1 is SGDLS and CDR2 is YYNGEE in the germline V gene. The CDR3 is CASSVGGTALEQYF. Written as DNA, the CDR3 is TGTGCCAGCAGCGTAGGAGGGACAGCCCTCGAGCAGTACTTC.

This chain connects TRBV28 to TRBJ1-2; D unclear. Germline V gene sequence: CDR1 MDHEN, CDR2 SYDVKM. This CDR3 spans 11 amino acids. Trimming left V 3 bases short and J 13 bases short, with 12 bases between. CDR3 amino acids: CASSFPRHITF. The CDR3 nucleotides are TGTGCCAGCAGTTTCCCCCGACATATCACCTTC.

This clone was counted between two and nine times. The chain is built from TRBV7-9 and TRBJ1-2, with no clear D. The germline CDR1 and CDR2 sequences are SEHNR and FQNEAQ (reference sequence). V lost 1 base and J lost 3, with 6 bases in between. The CDR3 runs to 13 residues. CDR3 in DNA: TGTGCCAGCAGCTTAGGGCAGGACTATGGCTACACCTTC. Protein sequence: CASSLGQDYGYTF.

In this sample, this clone turned up once. The genes are TRBV19 and TRBJ1-1, with D possibly TRBD1 on 6 matching bases. V lost 0 bases and J lost 9, with 32 bases in between. Germline V lookup: CDR1 LNHDA, CDR2 SQIVND (reference sequence). This CDR3 has 20 amino acids. The CDR3 loop reads CASSIDPFSSGAGIPPKAFF. DNA for the CDR3: TGTGCCAGTAGTATAGATCCGTTTTCCTCGGGGGCTGGTATACCACCGAAAGCTTTCTTT.

The J gene is TRBJ2-2, the V gene TRBV30; unclear D gene. V dropped 4 bases and J dropped 0 bases, with 12 bases sitting between them. The CDR3 runs to 15 residues. Germline CDR1 and CDR2: GTSNPN and SVGIG (reference sequence). This CDR3 is CAWIPAYANTGELFF. CDR3 DNA sequence: TGTGCCTGGATCCCAGCATATGCGAACACCGGGGAGCTGTTTTTT.

As to this clone: One end of the junction varies from germline; a read error may be responsible. J is TRBJ2-3 and V is TRBV5-1, with 7 bases that match TRBD2. The CDR3 consists of 15 residues. Germline V gene sequence: CDR1 SGHRS, CDR2 YFSETQ. This CDR3 reads CASSWGGMSTDTQYF. CDR3 nucleotides: TGTGCCAGCAGCTGGGGAGGGATGAGCACAGATACGCAGTATTTT.

The rearrangement uses TRBV9 and TRBJ1-1; 7 bases line up with TRBD1. The CDR3 spans 14 residues. The J segment lost 1 base and the V segment lost 3 bases, leaving 3 bases of the junction unmatched. Germline V lookup: CDR1 SGDLS, CDR2 YYNGEE. The CDR3 nucleotides read TGTGCCAGCAGCGCGACAGGGTGGAACACTGAAGCTTTCTTT. Protein: CASSATGWNTEAFF.

V is TRBV28 and J is TRBJ1-6; D unresolved. In germline, CDR1 is MDHEN, CDR2 SYDVKM. CDR3 length: 18 amino acids. The V and J ends lost 6 bases and 0 bases respectively, with 18 bases between them. The CDR3 reads CASSFQTTQSSYNSPLHF. The CDR3 coding sequence is TGTGCCAGCAGCTTCCAAACGACTCAGAGCTCCTATAATTCACCCCTCCACTTT.

The chain uses TRBV28 and TRBJ1-4; TRBD1 matches at 8 bases. The germline V gene has CDR1 MDHEN and CDR2 SYDVKM. Germline trimming cut 3 bases from V and 6 bases from J; bases unmatched to any gene: 6. The CDR3 has 15 amino acids. CDR3 in amino acids: CASSFGGQAYEKLFF. The CDR3, as DNA: TGTGCCAGCAGTTTTGGGGGACAGGCGTATGAAAAACTGTTTTTT.

The sample holds a few counts of this clone. In nucleotides, the CDR3 is TGTGCCACCAGCAGCCCCCGTGCGGGAGGCTACGAGCAGTACTTC. Its translation: CATSSPRAGGYEQYF. This chain links TRBV15 with TRBJ2-7; 8 bases are a match to TRBD2. Looked up from germline, CDR1 is LNHNV and CDR2 is YYDKDF (reference sequence). CDR3 length: 15 residues. V trimming: 3 bases; J trimming: 3 bases; junction bases outside the gene matches: 7.

The gene calls are TRBV19 and TRBJ1-1; D may be TRBD1 (5 bases). The CDR3 totals 12 residues. Germline lookup yields CDR1 LNHDA and CDR2 SQIVND (reference sequence). Trimming pared 4 bases from V and 11 bases from J, leaving 14 bases between. CDR3 sequence reads: CASSRPRDGAFF. Written as DNA, the CDR3 is TGTGCCAGTAGTAGGCCCCGGGACGGGGCTTTCTTT.

Comment on this clone: One junction end does not reproduce the germline sequence, and a read error may be involved. The rearrangement joins TRBV7-7 to TRBJ2-1; 16 nucleotides line up with TRBD2. In germline, CDR1 is SSHAT, CDR2 FNYEAQ (reference sequence). This CDR3 has 16 residues. The DNA for the CDR3 is TGTGCTAGCAGCTTGGGACTAGCGGGAGGGGACAATGAGCAGTTCTTC. Protein sequence: CASSLGLAGGDNEQFF. Full variable domain (missing parts from reference TRBV7-7 and TRBJ2-1): GAGVSQSPRYKVTKRGQDVTLRCDPISSHATLYWYQQALGQGPEFLTYFNYEAQPDKSGLPSDRFSAERPEGSISTLTIQRTEQRDSAMYRCASSLGLAGGDNEQFFGPGTRLTVL.

This chain joins TRBV7-3 and TRBJ2-1; TRBD2 matches at 10 bases. The length of the CDR3 is 17 residues. Losses at the gene ends were 8 bases for V and 8 bases for J; bases not matched to a gene: 18. Germline CDR1 reads SGHTA; CDR2 reads FQGTGA. This CDR3 reads CASSHRGRAGGPDEQFF. The CDR3 DNA reads as TGTGCCAGCTCCCACAGGGGACGAGCGGGAGGGCCTGATGAGCAGTTCTTC.